These 4 T cell receptor beta chains were all obtained from the same sample, sequenced in a study of identical twins. TCRdb fed the 5' RACE reads into MiXCR, producing one record per CDR3 protein. This sample has 250,000 or so distinct CDR3 sequences, with about 9% found just once. Separately, the same data were catalogued under a study of yellow fever vaccine responses in identical twins.

Sample: CD8+ T cells sorted from blood. The receptors derive from a woman under 30 in good health.

This clonotype was found many times. The chain joins TRBV9 to TRBJ1-2; 7 nucleotides align to TRBD1. Germline V gives CDR1 SGDLS, CDR2 YYNGEE. The CDR3 runs 13 residues. V lost 2 bases to trimming and J lost 6 bases; unmatched junction nucleotides: 4. In DNA, the CDR3 is TGTGCCAGCAGCGTCGACAGGGCTAATGGCTACACCTTC. This sequence encodes CASSVDRANGYTF.

The table lists this clonotype with many counts. V usage is TRBV5-5 and J usage is TRBJ2-3, with 9 positions matching TRBD1. This CDR3 spans 17 amino acids. The J segment lost 0 bases and the V segment lost 0 bases, leaving 5 bases of the junction unmatched. Germline V lookup: CDR1 SGHKS, CDR2 YYEKEE (reference sequence). The CDR3 region has the DNA TGTGCCAGCAGCTTGGAAGGACAGGGGTTAAGCACAGATACGCAGTATTTT. Its translation: CASSLEGQGLSTDTQYF.

The chain is built from TRBV4-3 and TRBJ2-1; 8 bases align to TRBD2. With 4 bases clipped from V and 1 base from J, the junction kept 3 bases outside the gene matches. The CDR3 has 15 residues. CDR1 and CDR2 (germline): LGHNA, YSLEER. The DNA for the CDR3 is TGCGCCAGCAGCCCCGGGACTAGGTCCTACAATGAGCAGTTCTTC. Protein product: CASSPGTRSYNEQFF.

The table lists this clonotype with a few counts. The rearrangement links TRBV4-2 to TRBJ2-1; 9 positions match TRBD1. The germline gives CDR1 LGHNA, CDR2 YNFKEQ. This CDR3 comprises 16 residues. V shed 3 bases, J shed 8 bases, and the junction held 11 bases outside the gene matches. The CDR3 reads CASSQVPGQGIDEQFF. The CDR3 DNA follows: TGTGCCAGCAGCCAGGTTCCGGGACAGGGTATTGATGAGCAGTTCTTC.